These T cell receptor beta chains were read from a single sample in a study of T-cell reconstitution after alpha-beta-depleted transplantation in children. TCRdb used MiXCR to reprocess the PCR reads, holding one entry per CDR3 protein. The sample holds 670,000 or so distinct CDR3 sequences, roughly 13% seen once. The sample here was PBMCs, taken before TCRalphabeta/CD19-depleted stem cell transplant. Receptor source: a girl aged 2 to 9 with congenital amegakaryocytic thrombocytopenia, due to receive a stem cell transplant. CDR3s include the opening cysteine and the closing phenylalanine or tryptophan. The D gene is left open where the match is weak. The size field is filled for only some rows; it gives once, few, many or a size class.

clone_size	j_call	v_call	d_call	cdr3_length	cdr3_aa	cdr3_nt
many	TRBJ1-1	TRBV5-5	-	15	CASSSPWGGRFEAFF	TGTGCCAGCAGCTCCCCGTGGGGGGGAAGATTCGAAGCTTTCTTT
few	TRBJ2-5	TRBV7-9	-	15	CASSSRQAHQETQYF	TGTGCCAGCAGCTCTAGACAGGCCCACCAAGAGACCCAGTACTTC
few	TRBJ2-4	TRBV10-3	-	11	CAISDSSIQYF	TGTGCCATCAGCGATTCTAGCATTCAGTACTTC
-	TRBJ2-2	TRBV5-1	-	15	CASSLRTQNTGELFF	TGCGCCAGCAGCTTGAGGACTCAGAACACCGGGGAGCTGTTTTTT
many	TRBJ1-1	TRBV20-1	-	13	CSAPGTPNTEAFF	TGCAGTGCTCCTGGGACACCGAACACTGAAGCTTTCTTT
-	TRBJ2-2	TRBV5-1	TRBD2	18	CASSLALLAVPNTGELFF	TGCGCCAGCAGCTTGGCCTTACTAGCGGTCCCGAACACCGGGGAGCTGTTTTTT
-	TRBJ2-1	TRBV5-1	-	14	CASSLAGTTYEQFF	TGCGCCAGCAGCTTGGCGGGGACCACCTACGAGCAGTTCTTC
-	TRBJ2-1	TRBV2	-	18	CASSGYRLTEAGDNEQFF	TGTGCCAGCAGTGGGTACAGGCTCACCGAAGCCGGGGACAATGAGCAGTTCTTC
many	TRBJ2-3	TRBV20-1	-	14	CSAGSAGYTDTQYF	TGCAGTGCTGGGTCCGCGGGATACACAGATACGCAGTATTTT
few	TRBJ1-1	TRBV9	-	14	CASSAGQLNTEAFF	TGTGCCAGCAGCGCCGGACAGCTGAACACTGAAGCTTTCTTT
few	TRBJ2-1	TRBV2	-	16	CASSAEGHRRGDEQFF	TGTGCCAGCAGCGCCGAGGGCCACCGAAGAGGCGATGAGCAGTTCTTC
few	TRBJ1-2	TRBV6-5	TRBD1	15	CASSYSLTGAGGYTF	TGTGCCAGCAGTTACTCACTGACAGGGGCAGGGGGCTACACCTTC
many	TRBJ2-7	TRBV7-2	-	15	CASSFLNFGDYEQYF	TGTGCCAGCAGCTTCCTCAACTTCGGGGACTACGAGCAGTACTTC
-	TRBJ2-7	TRBV12-3/TRBV12-4	TRBD2	19	CASSFRTSGWGQRPYEQYF	TGTGCCAGCAGTTTCCGGACTAGCGGGTGGGGCCAGAGACCCTACGAGCAGTACTTC